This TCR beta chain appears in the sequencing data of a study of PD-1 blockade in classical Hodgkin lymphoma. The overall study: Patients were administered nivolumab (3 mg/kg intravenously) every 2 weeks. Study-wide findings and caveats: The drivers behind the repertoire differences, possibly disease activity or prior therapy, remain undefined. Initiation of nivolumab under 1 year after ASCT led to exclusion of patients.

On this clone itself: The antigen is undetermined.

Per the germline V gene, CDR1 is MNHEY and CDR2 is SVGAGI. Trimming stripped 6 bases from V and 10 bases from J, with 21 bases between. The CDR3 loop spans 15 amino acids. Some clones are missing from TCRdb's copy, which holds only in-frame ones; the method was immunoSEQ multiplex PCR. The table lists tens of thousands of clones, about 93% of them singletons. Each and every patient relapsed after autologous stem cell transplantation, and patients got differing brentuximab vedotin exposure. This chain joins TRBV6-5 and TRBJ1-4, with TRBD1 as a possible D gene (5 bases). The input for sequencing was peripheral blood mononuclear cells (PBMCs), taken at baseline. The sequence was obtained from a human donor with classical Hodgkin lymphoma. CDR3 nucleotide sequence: TGTGCCAGCAGACCCATAGACGAGAGGGGTGGAAAACTGTTTTTT. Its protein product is CASRPIDERGGKLFF.